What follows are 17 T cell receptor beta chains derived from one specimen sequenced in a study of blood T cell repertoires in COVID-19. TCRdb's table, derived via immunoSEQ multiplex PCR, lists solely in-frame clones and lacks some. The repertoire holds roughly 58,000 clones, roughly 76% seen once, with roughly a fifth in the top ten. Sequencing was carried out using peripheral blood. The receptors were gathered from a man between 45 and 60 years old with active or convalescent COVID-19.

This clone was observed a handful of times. CDR3 DNA sequence: TGTGCCAGCAGTTACGGGGGGGGTAGGGAGACCCAGTACTTC. It translates to CASSYGGGRETQYF. The chain combines TRBV6-5 with TRBJ2-5; 7 bases match TRBD2. Germline V gene data show CDR1 as MNHEY and CDR2 as SVGAGI. This CDR3 has 14 residues. J lost 5 bases, V lost 2 bases, and 5 bases had no gene match.

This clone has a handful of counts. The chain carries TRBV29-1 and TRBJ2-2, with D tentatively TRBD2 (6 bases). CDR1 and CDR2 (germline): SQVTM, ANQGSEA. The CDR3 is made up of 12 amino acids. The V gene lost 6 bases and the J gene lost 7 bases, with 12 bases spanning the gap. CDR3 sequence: CSVYGGDGELFF. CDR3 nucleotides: TGCAGCGTCTACGGAGGGGACGGGGAGCTGTTTTTT.

This CDR3 is CASSPPGSQRGFTGYTF. CDR3 nucleotides: TGTGCCAGCTCACCCCCGGGTTCACAAAGGGGGTTCACGGGCTACACCTTC. The chain combines TRBV18 with TRBJ1-2, with a tentative D call TRBD1 (6 bases). V was clipped by 3 bases and J by 8 bases, with 25 bases between them. This CDR3 is built from 17 residues. Germline lookup yields CDR1 KGHSH and CDR2 LQKENI.

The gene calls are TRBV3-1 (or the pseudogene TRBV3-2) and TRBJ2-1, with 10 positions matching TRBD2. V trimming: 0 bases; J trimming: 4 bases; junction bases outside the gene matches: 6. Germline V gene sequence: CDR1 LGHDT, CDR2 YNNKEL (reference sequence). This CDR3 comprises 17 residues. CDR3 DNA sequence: TGTGCCAGCAGCCAAGAAGGAGCAGCGGGGGGGTACAATGAGCAGTTCTTC. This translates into CASSQEGAAGGYNEQFF.

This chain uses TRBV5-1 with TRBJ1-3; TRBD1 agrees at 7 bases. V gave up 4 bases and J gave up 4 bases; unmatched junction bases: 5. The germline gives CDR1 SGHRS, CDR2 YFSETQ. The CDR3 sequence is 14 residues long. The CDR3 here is CASSDRVEGNTIYF. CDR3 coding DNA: TGCGCCAGCAGCGACAGGGTGGAAGGAAACACCATATATTTT.

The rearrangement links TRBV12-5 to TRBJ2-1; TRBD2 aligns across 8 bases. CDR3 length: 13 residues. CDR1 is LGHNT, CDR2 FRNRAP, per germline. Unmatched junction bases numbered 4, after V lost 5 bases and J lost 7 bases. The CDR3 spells CASGLIAGNEQFF. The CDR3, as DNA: TGTGCTAGTGGTCTCATAGCGGGGAATGAGCAGTTCTTC.

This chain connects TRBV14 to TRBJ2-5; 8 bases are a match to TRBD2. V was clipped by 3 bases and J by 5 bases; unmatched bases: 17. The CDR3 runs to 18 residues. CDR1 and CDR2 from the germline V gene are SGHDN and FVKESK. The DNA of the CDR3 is TGTGCCAGCAGCCACCACGGGAGGGCCTCCGGCCGACAGGAGACCCAGTACTTC. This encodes CASSHHGRASGRQETQYF. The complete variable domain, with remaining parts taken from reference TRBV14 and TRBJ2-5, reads EAGVTQFPSHSVIEKGQTVTLRCDPISGHDNLYWYRRVMGKEIKFLLHFVKESKQDESGMPNNRFLAERTGGTYSTLKVQPAELEDSGVYFCASSHHGRASGRQETQYFGPGTRLLVL.

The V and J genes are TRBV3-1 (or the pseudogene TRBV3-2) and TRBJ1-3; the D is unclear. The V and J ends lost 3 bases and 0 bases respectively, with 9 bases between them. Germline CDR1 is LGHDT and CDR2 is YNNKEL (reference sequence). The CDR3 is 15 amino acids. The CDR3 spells CASSQQGSSGNTIYF. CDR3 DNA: TGTGCCAGCAGCCAGCAAGGGAGCTCTGGAAACACCATATATTTT.

The CDR3 DNA reads as TGTGCCAGCAGCTCAGGGGTTCGGGTCTCAGGAAACACCATATATTTT. As protein: CASSSGVRVSGNTIYF. This sequence joins TRBV7-2 and TRBJ1-3; D is possibly TRBD1 (6 bases). The CDR3 sequence is 16 residues long. The germline CDR1 and CDR2 sequences are SGHTA and FQGNSA. Trimming pared 4 bases from V and 4 bases from J, leaving 17 bases between.

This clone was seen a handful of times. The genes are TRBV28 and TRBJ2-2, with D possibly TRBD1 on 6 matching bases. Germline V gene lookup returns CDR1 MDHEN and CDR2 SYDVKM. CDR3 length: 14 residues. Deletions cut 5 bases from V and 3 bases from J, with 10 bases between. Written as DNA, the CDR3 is TGTGCCAGCAGTCCGGGGACATACACCGGGGAGCTGTTTTTT. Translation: CASSPGTYTGELFF. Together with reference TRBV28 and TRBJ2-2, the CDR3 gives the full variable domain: DVKVTQSSRYLVKRTGEKVFLECVQDMDHENMFWYRQDPGLGLRLIYFSYDVKMKEKGDIPEGYSVSREKKERFSLILESASTNQTSMYLCASSPGTYTGELFFGEGSRLTVL.

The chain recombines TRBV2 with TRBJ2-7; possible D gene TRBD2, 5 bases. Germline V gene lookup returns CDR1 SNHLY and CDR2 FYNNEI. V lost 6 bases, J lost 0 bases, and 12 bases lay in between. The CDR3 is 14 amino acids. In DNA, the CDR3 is TGTGCCAGCAGCTCCCTAGCCCTCTCCTACGAGCAGTACTTC. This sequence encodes CASSSLALSYEQYF.

This chain's CDR3 is CASSARTSGPFNEQFF. As DNA, the CDR3 is TGTGCCAGCAGCGCCCGGACTAGCGGCCCTTTCAATGAGCAGTTCTTC. The chain combines TRBV11-3 with TRBJ2-1; TRBD2 agrees at 10 bases. The CDR3 runs to 16 residues. V lost 5 bases, J lost 6 bases, and 10 bases stayed unmatched. CDR1 is SGHNT, CDR2 YENEEA, per germline.

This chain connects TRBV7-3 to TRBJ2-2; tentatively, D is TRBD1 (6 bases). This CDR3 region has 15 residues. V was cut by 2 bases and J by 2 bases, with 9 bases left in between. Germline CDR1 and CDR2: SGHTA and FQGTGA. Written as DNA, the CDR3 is TGTGCCAGCAGCTTATCCAGGGGAAACACCGGGGAGCTGTTTTTT. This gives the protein CASSLSRGNTGELFF.

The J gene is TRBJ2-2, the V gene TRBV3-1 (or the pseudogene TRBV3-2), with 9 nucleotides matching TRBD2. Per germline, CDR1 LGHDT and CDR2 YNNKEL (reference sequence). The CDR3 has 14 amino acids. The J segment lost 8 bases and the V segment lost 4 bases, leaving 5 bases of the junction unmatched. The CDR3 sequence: CASSRLAALGELFF. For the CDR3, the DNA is TGTGCCAGCAGCCGACTAGCGGCGTTAGGGGAGCTGTTTTTT.

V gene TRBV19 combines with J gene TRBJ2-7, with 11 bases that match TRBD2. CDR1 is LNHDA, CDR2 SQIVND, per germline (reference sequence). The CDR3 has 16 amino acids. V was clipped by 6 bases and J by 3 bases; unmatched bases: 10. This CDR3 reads CASRPPGTSGFYEQYF. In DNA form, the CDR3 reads TGTGCCAGTAGACCCCCTGGGACTAGCGGATTCTACGAGCAGTACTTC.

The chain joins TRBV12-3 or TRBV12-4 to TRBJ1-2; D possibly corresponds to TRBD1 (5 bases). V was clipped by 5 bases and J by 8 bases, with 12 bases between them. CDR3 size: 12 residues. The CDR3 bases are TGTGCCAGCAGTCCCCAGGGCCTGGGCTACACCTTC. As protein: CASSPQGLGYTF.

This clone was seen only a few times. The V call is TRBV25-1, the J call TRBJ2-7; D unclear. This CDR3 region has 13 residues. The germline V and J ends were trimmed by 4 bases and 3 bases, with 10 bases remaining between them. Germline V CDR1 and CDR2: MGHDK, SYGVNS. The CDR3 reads CASSGAASYEQYF. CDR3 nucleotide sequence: TGTGCCAGCAGTGGTGCGGCGAGCTACGAGCAGTACTTC.